This section outlines one T cell receptor beta chain sequence together with its context. The data were produced by immunoSEQ multiplex PCR, yet TCRdb's version contains in-frame clones alone and is incomplete. Among roughly 400,000 clones listed, over 80% were seen once. This sample is part of a study of Ad26.COV2.S vaccination and SARS-CoV-2 variants. Turning to the study itself: Of the COV1001 trial arms, the Ad26.COV2.S arm included the donor. The study gave Ad26.COV2.S intramuscularly, once or twice 56 days apart.

Treatment in this sample: around 19 received Ad26.COV2.S at low or high dose, single or two shots; a few received placebo; per-sample allocation not given. At day 63 after the first vaccine or placebo injection, samples were drawn. The donor was a Boston adult aged 18-55 years. Expressing Wuhan-strain SARS-CoV-2 spike, an Ad26 vector served as the vaccine. Specimen: peripheral blood, collected in a trial of Ad26.COV2.S vaccine versus placebo. This clonotype originated in a person between 18 and 65 years old who received the Ad26.COV2.S COVID-19 vaccine or a placebo.

The CDR3 DNA follows: TGTGCCAGCAGCGTTGTGGACAGTTCGATGGGAAACACCATATATTTT. It codes for CASSVVDSSMGNTIYF. The gene calls are TRBV9 and TRBJ1-3; perhaps TRBD1 as D (6 bases). The V gene's germline CDR1 is SGDLS and CDR2 YYNGEE. CDR3 length: 16 residues. V was cut by 2 bases and J by 4 bases, with 16 bases left in between.